Each of the 4 T cell receptor beta chains below was sequenced from the same sample in a study of spatial heterogeneity in lung cancer. The time point here: sample taken at primary tumor resection. In each case, whole RNA from tumor, nontumor lung or frozen PBMC was sequenced unsorted. Via MiXCR, TCRdb re-called the 5' RACE reads, giving one row per CDR3 protein. The sample includes about 45,000 distinct CDR3 sequences, roughly 12% of them seen just once. The sequencing used PBMCs, collected at surgery. The receptor set was obtained from a female donor with early-stage non-small cell lung cancer.

This clonotype appeared many times. The chain uses TRBV18 and TRBJ2-7, with D possibly matching TRBD1 (6 bases). Trimming pared 5 bases from V and 0 bases from J, leaving 8 bases between. The CDR3 contains 13 residues. The V gene's germline CDR1 is KGHSH and CDR2 LQKENI. The CDR3 DNA reads TGTGCCAGCTCATCGGACAGCTCCTACGAGCAGTACTTC. This gives the protein CASSSDSSYEQYF.

The V gene is TRBV4-1, the J gene TRBJ2-7; weak D call: TRBD2 (6 bases). The CDR3 is 13 residues long. Trimming took 1 base from V and 4 from J, leaving 8 bases between them. CDR1 is MGHRA, CDR2 YSYEKL, per germline. Written as DNA, the CDR3 is TGCGCCAGCAGCCAAGCGGGGGATTACGAGCAGTACTTC. It encodes CASSQAGDYEQYF.

This clonotype occurred many times. The rearrangement uses TRBV2 and TRBJ1-1; the D gene is possibly TRBD1 (6 bases). The CDR3 has 14 amino acids. CDR1 and CDR2 from the germline V gene are SNHLY and FYNNEI. Deletions cut 7 bases from V and 5 bases from J, with 17 bases between. CDR3 in DNA: TGTGCCAGCAAGAAGGGGGAGAGTAGGACTGAAGCTTTCTTT. Protein: CASKKGESRTEAFF.

This chain links TRBV6-5 with TRBJ1-2; no firm D call. Per the germline V gene, CDR1 is MNHEY and CDR2 is SVGAGI. CDR3 length: 15 residues. The V end was cut by 8 bases, the J end by 0 bases, with 16 bases between. The CDR3 loop is CASASGPGANYGYTF. Here the CDR3 DNA reads TGTGCCAGCGCCTCCGGGCCTGGAGCTAACTATGGCTACACCTTC.